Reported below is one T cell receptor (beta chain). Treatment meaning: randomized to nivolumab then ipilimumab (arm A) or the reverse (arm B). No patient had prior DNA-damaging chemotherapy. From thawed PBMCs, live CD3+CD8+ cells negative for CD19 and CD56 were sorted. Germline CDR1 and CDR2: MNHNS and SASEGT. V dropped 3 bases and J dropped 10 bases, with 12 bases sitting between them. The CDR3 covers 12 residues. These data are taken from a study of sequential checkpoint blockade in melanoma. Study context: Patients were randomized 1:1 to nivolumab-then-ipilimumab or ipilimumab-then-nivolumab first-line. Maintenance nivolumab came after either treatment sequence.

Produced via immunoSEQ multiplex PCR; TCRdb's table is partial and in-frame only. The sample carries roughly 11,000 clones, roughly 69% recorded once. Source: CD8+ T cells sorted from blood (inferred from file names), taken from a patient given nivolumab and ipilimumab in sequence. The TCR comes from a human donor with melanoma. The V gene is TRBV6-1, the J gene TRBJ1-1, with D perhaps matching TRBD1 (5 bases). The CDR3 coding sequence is TGTGCCAGCAGTGAGAAAGGGGTGGGAGCTTTCTTT. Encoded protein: CASSEKGVGAFF.